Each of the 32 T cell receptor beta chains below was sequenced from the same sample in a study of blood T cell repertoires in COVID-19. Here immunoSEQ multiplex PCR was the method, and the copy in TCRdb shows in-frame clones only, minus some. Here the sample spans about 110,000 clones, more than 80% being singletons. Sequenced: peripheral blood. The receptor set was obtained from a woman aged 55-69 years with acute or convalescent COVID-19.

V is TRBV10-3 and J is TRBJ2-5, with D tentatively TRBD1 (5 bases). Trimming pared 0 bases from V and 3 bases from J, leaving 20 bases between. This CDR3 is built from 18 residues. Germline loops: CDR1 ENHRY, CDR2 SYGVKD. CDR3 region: CAISESVGVGTKKETQYF. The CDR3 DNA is TGTGCCATCAGTGAGTCGGTAGGGGTAGGCACAAAAAAAGAGACCCAGTACTTC.

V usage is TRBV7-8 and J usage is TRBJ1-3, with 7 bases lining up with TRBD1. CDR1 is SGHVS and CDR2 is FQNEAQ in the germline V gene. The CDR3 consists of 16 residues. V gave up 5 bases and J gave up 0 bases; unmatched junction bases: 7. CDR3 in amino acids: CASSVTGRNSGNTIYF. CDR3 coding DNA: TGTGCCAGCAGCGTGACAGGGAGGAACTCTGGAAACACCATATATTTT.

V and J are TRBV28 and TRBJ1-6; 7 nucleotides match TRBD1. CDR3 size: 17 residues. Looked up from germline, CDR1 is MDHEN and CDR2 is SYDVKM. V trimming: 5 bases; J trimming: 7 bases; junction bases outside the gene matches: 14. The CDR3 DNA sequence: TGTGCCAGCAGTCCAACAGGGGCCGATCTCGACAATTCACCCCTCCACTTT. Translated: CASSPTGADLDNSPLHF. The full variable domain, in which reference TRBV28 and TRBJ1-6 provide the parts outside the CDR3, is DVKVTQSSRYLVKRTGEKVFLECVQDMDHENMFWYRQDPGLGLRLIYFSYDVKMKEKGDIPEGYSVSREKKERFSLILESASTNQTSMYLCASSPTGADLDNSPLHFGNGTRLTVT.

CDR3 sequence (DNA): TGTGCCAGCAGTCAGTCAAGGGGAGGGAACGAGCAGTACTTC. The encoded protein is CASSQSRGGNEQYF. This chain joins TRBV2 and TRBJ2-7, with TRBD2 matching over 7 bases. V shed 5 bases, J shed 5 bases, and the junction held 9 bases outside the gene matches. Germline V gives CDR1 SNHLY, CDR2 FYNNEI. This CDR3 contains 14 residues.

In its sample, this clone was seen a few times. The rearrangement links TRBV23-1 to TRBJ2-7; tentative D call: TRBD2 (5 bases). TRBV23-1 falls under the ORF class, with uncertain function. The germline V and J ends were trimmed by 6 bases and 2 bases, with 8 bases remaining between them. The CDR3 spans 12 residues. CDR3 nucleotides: TGCGCCAGCAGCGGACTTCCCTACGAGCAGTACTTC. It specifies CASSGLPYEQYF.

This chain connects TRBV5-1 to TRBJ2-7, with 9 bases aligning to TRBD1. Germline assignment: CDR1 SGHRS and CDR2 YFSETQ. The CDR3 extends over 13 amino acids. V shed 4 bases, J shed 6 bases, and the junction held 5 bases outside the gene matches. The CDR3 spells CASSPRDRAEQYF. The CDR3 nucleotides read TGCGCCAGCAGCCCCCGGGACAGGGCCGAGCAGTACTTC.

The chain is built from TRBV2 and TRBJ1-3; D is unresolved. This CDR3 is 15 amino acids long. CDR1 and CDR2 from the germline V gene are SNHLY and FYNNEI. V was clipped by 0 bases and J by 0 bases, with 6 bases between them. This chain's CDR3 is CASSEARFSGNTIYF. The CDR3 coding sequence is TGTGCCAGCAGTGAAGCCCGGTTCTCTGGAAACACCATATATTTT.

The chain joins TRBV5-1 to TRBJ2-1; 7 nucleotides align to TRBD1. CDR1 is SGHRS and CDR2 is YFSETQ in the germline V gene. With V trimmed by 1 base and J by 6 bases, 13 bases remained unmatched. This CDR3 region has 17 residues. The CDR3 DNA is TGCGCCAGCAGCTTGAACGGCGAGACAGGGTTCATCAATGAGCAGTTCTTC. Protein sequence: CASSLNGETGFINEQFF.

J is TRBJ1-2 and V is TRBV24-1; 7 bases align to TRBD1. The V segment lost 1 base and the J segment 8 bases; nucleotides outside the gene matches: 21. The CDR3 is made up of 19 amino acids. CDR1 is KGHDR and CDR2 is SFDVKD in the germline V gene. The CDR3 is CATSDFDSSPSDRVEGYTF. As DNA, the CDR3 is TGTGCCACCAGTGATTTCGATTCCAGCCCCTCAGACAGGGTAGAGGGCTACACCTTC.

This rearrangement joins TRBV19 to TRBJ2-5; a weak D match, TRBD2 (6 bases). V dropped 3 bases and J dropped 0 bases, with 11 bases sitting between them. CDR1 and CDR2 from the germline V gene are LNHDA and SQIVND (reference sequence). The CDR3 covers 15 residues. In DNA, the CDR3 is TGTGCCAGTAGTATCCCCGGGAGCTACCAAGAGACCCAGTACTTC. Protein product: CASSIPGSYQETQYF. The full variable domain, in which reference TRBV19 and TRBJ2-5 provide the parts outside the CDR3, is DGGITQSPKYLFRKEGQNVTLSCEQNLNHDAMYWYRQDPGQGLRLIYYSQIVNDFQKGDIAEGYSVSREKKESFPLTVTSAQKNPTAFYLCASSIPGSYQETQYFGPGTRLLVL.

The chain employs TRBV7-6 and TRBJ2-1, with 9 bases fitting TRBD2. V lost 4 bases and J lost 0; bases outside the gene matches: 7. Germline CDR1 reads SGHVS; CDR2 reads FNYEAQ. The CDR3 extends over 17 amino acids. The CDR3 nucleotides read TGTGCCAGCAGCTCCCGAGATAGCGGGAGCTCCTACAATGAGCAGTTCTTC. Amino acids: CASSSRDSGSSYNEQFF.

The CDR3 sequence is CASSPIRGSTGNTIYF. CDR3 coding DNA: TGTGCCAGCAGCCCCATCCGGGGGTCTACCGGAAACACCATATATTTT. The chain is built from TRBV7-9 and TRBJ1-3; perhaps TRBD1 as D (5 bases). This CDR3 comprises 16 residues. Germline-derived CDR1 and CDR2 are SEHNR and FQNEAQ (reference sequence). V was clipped by 5 bases and J by 4 bases, with 18 bases between them. The full variable domain, its missing parts supplied by reference TRBV7-9 and TRBJ1-3, is DTGVSQNPRHKITKRGQNVTFRCDPISEHNRLYWYRQTLGQGPEFLTYFQNEAQLEKSRLLSDRFSAERPKGSFSTLEIQRTEQGDSAMYLCASSPIRGSTGNTIYFGEGSWLTVV.

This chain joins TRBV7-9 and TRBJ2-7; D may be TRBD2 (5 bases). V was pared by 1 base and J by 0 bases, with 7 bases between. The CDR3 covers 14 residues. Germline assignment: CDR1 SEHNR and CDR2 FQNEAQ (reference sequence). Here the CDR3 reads CASSLEGSSYEQYF. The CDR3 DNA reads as TGTGCCAGCAGCTTAGAAGGGAGCTCCTACGAGCAGTACTTC.

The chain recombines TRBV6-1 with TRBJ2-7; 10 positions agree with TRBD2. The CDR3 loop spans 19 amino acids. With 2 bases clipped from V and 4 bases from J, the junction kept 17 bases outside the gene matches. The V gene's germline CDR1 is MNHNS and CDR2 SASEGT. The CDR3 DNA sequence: TGTGCCAGCAGTGAATTTCATGTGGGGTCGCCTAGCGGGAGATACGAGCAGTACTTC. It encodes CASSEFHVGSPSGRYEQYF.

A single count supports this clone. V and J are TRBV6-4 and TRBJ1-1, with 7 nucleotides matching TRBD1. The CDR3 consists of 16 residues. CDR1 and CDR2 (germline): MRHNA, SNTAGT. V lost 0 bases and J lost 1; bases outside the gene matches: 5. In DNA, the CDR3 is TGTGCCAGCAGTGACTCGGCACAGGGGCGGAACACTGAAGCTTTCTTT. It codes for CASSDSAQGRNTEAFF.

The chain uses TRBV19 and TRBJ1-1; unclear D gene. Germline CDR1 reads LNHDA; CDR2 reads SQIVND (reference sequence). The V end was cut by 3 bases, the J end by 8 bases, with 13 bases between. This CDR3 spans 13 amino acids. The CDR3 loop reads CASSISGLLEAFF. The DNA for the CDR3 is TGTGCCAGTAGTATCTCTGGTCTATTAGAAGCTTTCTTT.

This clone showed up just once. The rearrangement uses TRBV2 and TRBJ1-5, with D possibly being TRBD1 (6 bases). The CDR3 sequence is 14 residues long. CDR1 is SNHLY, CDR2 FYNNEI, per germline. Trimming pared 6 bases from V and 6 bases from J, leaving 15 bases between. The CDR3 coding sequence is TGTGCCAGCAGCCCGGGAGGAGGGGGTCAGCCCCAGCATTTT. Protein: CASSPGGGGQPQHF.

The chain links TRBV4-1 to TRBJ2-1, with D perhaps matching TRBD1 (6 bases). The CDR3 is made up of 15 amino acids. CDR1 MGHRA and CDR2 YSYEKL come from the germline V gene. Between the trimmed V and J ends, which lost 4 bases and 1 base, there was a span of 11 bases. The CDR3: CASSPWDISYNEQFF. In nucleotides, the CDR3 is TGCGCCAGCAGCCCTTGGGACATTTCCTACAATGAGCAGTTCTTC.

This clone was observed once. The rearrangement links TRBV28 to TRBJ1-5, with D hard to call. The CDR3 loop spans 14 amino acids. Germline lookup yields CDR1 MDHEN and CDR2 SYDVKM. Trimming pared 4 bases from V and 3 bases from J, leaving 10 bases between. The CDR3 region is CASSYNGVNQPQHF. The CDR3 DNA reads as TGTGCCAGCAGTTATAACGGGGTCAATCAGCCCCAGCATTTT. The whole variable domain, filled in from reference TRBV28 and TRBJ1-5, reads DVKVTQSSRYLVKRTGEKVFLECVQDMDHENMFWYRQDPGLGLRLIYFSYDVKMKEKGDIPEGYSVSREKKERFSLILESASTNQTSMYLCASSYNGVNQPQHFGDGTRLSIL.

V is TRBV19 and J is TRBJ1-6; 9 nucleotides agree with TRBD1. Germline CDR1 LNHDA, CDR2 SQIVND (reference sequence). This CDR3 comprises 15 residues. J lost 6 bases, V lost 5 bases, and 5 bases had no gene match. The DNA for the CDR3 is TGTGCCAGTAGTCCGCCGGGACAGGGTAATTCACCCCTCCACTTT. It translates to CASSPPGQGNSPLHF. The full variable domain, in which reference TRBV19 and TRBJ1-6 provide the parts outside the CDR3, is DGGITQSPKYLFRKEGQNVTLSCEQNLNHDAMYWYRQDPGQGLRLIYYSQIVNDFQKGDIAEGYSVSREKKESFPLTVTSAQKNPTAFYLCASSPPGQGNSPLHFGNGTRLTVT.

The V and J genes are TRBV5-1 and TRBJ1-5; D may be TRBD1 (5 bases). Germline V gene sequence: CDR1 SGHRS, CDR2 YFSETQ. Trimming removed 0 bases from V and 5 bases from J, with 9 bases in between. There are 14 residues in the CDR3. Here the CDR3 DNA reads TGCGCCAGCAGCTTGGCCCTAGGGGATCAGCCCCAGCATTTT. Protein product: CASSLALGDQPQHF. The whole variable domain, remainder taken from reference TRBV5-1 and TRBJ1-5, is KAGVTQTPRYLIKTRGQQVTLSCSPISGHRSVSWYQQTPGQGLQFLFEYFSETQRNKGNFPGRFSGRQFSNSRSEMNVSTLELGDSALYLCASSLALGDQPQHFGDGTRLSIL.

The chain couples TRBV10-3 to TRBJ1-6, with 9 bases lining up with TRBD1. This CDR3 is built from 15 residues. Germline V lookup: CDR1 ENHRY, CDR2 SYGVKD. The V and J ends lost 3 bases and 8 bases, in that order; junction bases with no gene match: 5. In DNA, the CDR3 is TGTGCCATCAGTGACCGTAGGACAGGGGATTCACCCCTCCACTTT. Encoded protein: CAISDRRTGDSPLHF.

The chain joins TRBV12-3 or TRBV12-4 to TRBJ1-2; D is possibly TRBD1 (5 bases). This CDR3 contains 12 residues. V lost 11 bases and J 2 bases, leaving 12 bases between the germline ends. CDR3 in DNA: TGTGCCGCAGCCGGGGGAAACTATGGCTACACCTTC. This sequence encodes CAAAGGNYGYTF.

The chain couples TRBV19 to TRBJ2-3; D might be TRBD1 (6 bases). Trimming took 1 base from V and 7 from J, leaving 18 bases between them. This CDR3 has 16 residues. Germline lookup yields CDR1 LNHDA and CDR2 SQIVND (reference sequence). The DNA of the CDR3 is TGTGCCAGTAGTATAGCTGGCAGGGGTCAGTCAAATACGCAGTATTTT. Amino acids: CASSIAGRGQSNTQYF. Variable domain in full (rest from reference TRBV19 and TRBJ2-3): DGGITQSPKYLFRKEGQNVTLSCEQNLNHDAMYWYRQDPGQGLRLIYYSQIVNDFQKGDIAEGYSVSREKKESFPLTVTSAQKNPTAFYLCASSIAGRGQSNTQYFGPGTRLTVL.

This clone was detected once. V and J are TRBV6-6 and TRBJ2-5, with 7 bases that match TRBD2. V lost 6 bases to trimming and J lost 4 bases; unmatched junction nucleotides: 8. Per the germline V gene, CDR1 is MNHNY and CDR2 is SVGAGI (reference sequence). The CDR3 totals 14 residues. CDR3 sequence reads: CASRFGLDVETQYF. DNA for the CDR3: TGTGCCAGCAGATTCGGACTAGACGTAGAGACCCAGTACTTC.

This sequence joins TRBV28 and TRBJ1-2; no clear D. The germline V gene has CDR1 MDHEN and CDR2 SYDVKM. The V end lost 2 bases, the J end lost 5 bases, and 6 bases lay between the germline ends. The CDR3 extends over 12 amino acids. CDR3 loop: CASSLHRYGYTF. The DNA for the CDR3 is TGTGCCAGCAGTTTACATCGGTATGGCTACACCTTC.

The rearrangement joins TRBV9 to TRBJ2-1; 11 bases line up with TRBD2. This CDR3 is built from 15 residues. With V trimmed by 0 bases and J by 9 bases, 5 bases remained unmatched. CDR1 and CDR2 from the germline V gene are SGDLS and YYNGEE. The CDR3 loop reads CASSVGTSGWGEQFF. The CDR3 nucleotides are TGTGCCAGCAGCGTAGGGACTAGCGGGTGGGGTGAGCAGTTCTTC.

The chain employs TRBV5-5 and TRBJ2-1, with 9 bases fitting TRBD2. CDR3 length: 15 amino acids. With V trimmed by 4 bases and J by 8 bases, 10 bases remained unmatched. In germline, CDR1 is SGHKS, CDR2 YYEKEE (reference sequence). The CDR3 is CASSLLAGVVDEQFF. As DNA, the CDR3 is TGTGCCAGCAGCCTCTTAGCGGGGGTGGTCGATGAGCAGTTCTTC.

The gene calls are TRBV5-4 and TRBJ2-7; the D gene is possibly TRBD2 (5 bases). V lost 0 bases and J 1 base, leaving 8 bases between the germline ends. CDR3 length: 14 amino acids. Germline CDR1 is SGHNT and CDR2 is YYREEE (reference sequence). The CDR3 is CASSLDGDSYEQYF. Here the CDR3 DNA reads TGTGCCAGCAGCTTGGACGGGGATTCCTACGAGCAGTACTTC.

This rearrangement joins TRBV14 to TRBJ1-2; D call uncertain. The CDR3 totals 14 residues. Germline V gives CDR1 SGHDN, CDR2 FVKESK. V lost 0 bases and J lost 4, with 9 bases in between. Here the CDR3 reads CASSQDPQVYGYTF. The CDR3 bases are TGTGCCAGCAGCCAAGATCCGCAGGTCTATGGCTACACCTTC.

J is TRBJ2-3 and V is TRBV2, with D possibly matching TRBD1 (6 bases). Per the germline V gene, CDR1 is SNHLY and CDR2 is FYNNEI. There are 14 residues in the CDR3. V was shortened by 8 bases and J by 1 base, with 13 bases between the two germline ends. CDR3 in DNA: TGTGCCAGCTCGGACAGTTTCCGCACAGATACGCAGTATTTT. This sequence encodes CASSDSFRTDTQYF. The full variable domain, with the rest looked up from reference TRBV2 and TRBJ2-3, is EPEVTQTPSHQVTQMGQEVILRCVPISNHLYFYWYRQILGQKVEFLVSFYNNEISEKSEIFDDQFSVERPDGSNFTLKIRSTKLEDSAMYFCASSDSFRTDTQYFGPGTRLTVL.

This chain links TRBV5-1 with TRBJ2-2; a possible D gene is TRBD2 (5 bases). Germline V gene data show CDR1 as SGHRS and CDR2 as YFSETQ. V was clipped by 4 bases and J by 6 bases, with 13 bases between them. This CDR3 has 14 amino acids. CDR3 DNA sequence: TGCGCCAGCAGCCTCACGGGATCTCCCGGGGAGCTGTTTTTT. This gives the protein CASSLTGSPGELFF. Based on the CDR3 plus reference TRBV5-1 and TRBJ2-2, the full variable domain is KAGVTQTPRYLIKTRGQQVTLSCSPISGHRSVSWYQQTPGQGLQFLFEYFSETQRNKGNFPGRFSGRQFSNSRSEMNVSTLELGDSALYLCASSLTGSPGELFFGEGSRLTVL.